This T cell receptor beta chain derives from a study of cytomegalovirus exposure and HLA in healthy donors. About this clone: Antigen: not known.

Study-level results: Earlier results showed most TCR beta V segments being productive about 87% or about 30% of the time. Among TCR beta chains, those listed as cytomegalovirus-associated numbered approximately 150. For cytomegalovirus status, the classifier reportedly gave diagnoses with high specificity and sensitivity.

13 Jbeta primers and 60 Vbeta primers were used for the PCR. As handled by the study authors: Later analysis identified tens of millions of unique TCR beta chains, 9 million to 13 million shared. Clones were read by immunoSEQ multiplex PCR, and TCRdb kept only the in-frame ones, dropping some. That table supplies the V and J calls and clone size; D and trimming were determined from the DNA. This sample contains some 180,000 clones. Germline CDR1 and CDR2: LNHDA and SQIVND (reference sequence). The CDR3 totals 15 residues. V was pared by 5 bases and J by 6 bases, with 7 bases of the junction left unmatched.

This TCR was sampled from a man aged 25-45 years in good health and CMV-seronegative. The source material was PBMCs. This rearrangement joins TRBV19 to TRBJ1-6; the match to TRBD1 covers 7 bases. The CDR3 protein is CASSEGGLGNSPLHF. The CDR3 region has the DNA TGTGCCAGTAGTGAAGGGGGCCTCGGTAATTCACCCCTCCACTTT.